Each of the 17 T cell receptor beta chains below was sequenced from the same sample in a study of blood T cell repertoires in COVID-19. Sequenced by immunoSEQ multiplex PCR; TCRdb stores in-frame clones only, minus some. The top ten clones hold over 8% of a sample with more than 140,000 clones, about 86% of them seen once. Sequencing was performed on peripheral blood. The receptors derive from a woman aged 55-69 years with acute or convalescent COVID-19.

V usage is TRBV5-4 and J usage is TRBJ2-5; 11 bases match TRBD2. Germline values: CDR1 SGHNT, CDR2 YYREEE (reference sequence). This CDR3 contains 15 residues. V shed 4 bases, J shed 3 bases, and the junction held 5 bases outside the gene matches. CDR3 residues: CASSIAGGIKETQYF. The CDR3 DNA follows: TGTGCCAGCAGCATAGCGGGGGGGATCAAAGAGACCCAGTACTTC.

The V call is TRBV9, the J call TRBJ2-7, with 9 bases aligning to TRBD1. Germline CDR1 and CDR2: SGDLS and YYNGEE. V dropped 0 bases and J dropped 4; count of bases not matched to a gene: 5. This CDR3 is built from 15 residues. CDR3 bases: TGTGCCAGCAGCGTAGATGGACAGGGGACTTACGAGCAGTACTTC. This codes for CASSVDGQGTYEQYF.

This sequence joins TRBV2 and TRBJ2-4; TRBD1 agrees at 10 bases. This CDR3 is built from 14 residues. The germline V gene encodes CDR1 SNHLY and CDR2 FYNNEI. Unmatched junction bases numbered 6, after V lost 8 bases and J lost 5 bases. DNA for the CDR3: TGTGCCAGCGGGGACAGGGGTTTTCAAAACATTCAGTACTTC. This codes for CASGDRGFQNIQYF. The full variable domain, with the rest looked up from reference TRBV2 and TRBJ2-4, is EPEVTQTPSHQVTQMGQEVILRCVPISNHLYFYWYRQILGQKVEFLVSFYNNEISEKSEIFDDQFSVERPDGSNFTLKIRSTKLEDSAMYFCASGDRGFQNIQYFGAGTRLSVL.

The chain combines TRBV11-3 with TRBJ2-2, with a possible D match to TRBD2 (6 bases). Trimming took off 7 bases at V and 4 bases at J, with 16 bases between the two ends. CDR1 is SGHNT and CDR2 is YENEEA in the germline V gene. CDR3 size: 15 residues. DNA for the CDR3: TGTGCCAGCACCCATCGGGCCGGGGGCACCGGGGAGCTGTTTTTT. This sequence encodes CASTHRAGGTGELFF.

In regard to this clone: A read error may account for a junction end that differs from germline. The chain joins TRBV29-1 to TRBJ2-7; 8 bases match TRBD1. In germline, CDR1 is SQVTM, CDR2 ANQGSEA. The CDR3 totals 13 residues. This CDR3 reads CNVEGQAGNEQYF. DNA of the CDR3: TGCAACGTTGAGGGACAGGCCGGCAACGAGCAGTACTTC.

This chain joins TRBV9 and TRBJ1-1, with 7 bases identical to TRBD1. The germline CDR1 and CDR2 sequences are SGDLS and YYNGEE. The CDR3 runs 14 residues. Trimming removed 2 bases from V and 9 bases from J; junction bases left unmatched: 10. The CDR3 region has the DNA TGTGCCAGCAGCGTGTCACCGGGACAGCAAAAAGCTTTCTTT. Its protein is CASSVSPGQQKAFF.

This clone was seen a single time. The rearrangement links TRBV27 to TRBJ1-4; possible D gene TRBD1, 6 bases. Germline V gene sequence: CDR1 MNHEY, CDR2 SMNVEV (reference sequence). This CDR3 has 12 residues. Trimming cost V 7 bases and J 8 bases, with 11 bases left between them. The DNA of the CDR3 is TGTGCCAGCACTCAAAGGGGGGAAAAACTGTTTTTT. Protein product: CASTQRGEKLFF.

V and J are TRBV19 and TRBJ2-5; D is possibly TRBD2 (6 bases). The CDR3 loop spans 14 amino acids. Germline V gene lookup returns CDR1 LNHDA and CDR2 SQIVND (reference sequence). Trimming stripped 4 bases from V and 4 bases from J, with 13 bases between. The CDR3 loop reads CASSRFGGGETQYF. The DNA for the CDR3 is TGTGCCAGTAGTAGGTTCGGGGGAGGAGAGACCCAGTACTTC.

V and J are TRBV21-1 and TRBJ1-5. TRBV21-1 is a listed pseudogene. The CDR3 is 18 amino acids. This CDR3 is CASSKNAASGLGNQPQHF. The CDR3, as DNA: TGTGCCAGCAGCAAGAACGCTGCTAGCGGACTCGGCAATCAGCCCCAGCATTTT.

This clone was observed a handful of times. The rearrangement uses TRBV15 and TRBJ2-6; 7 nucleotides match TRBD1. V was pared by 1 base and J by 0 bases, with 3 bases of the junction left unmatched. Germline-derived CDR1 and CDR2 are LNHNV and YYDKDF (reference sequence). This CDR3 has 17 residues. The CDR3 DNA sequence: TGTGCCACCAGCAGAGGACAGGGAGTCTCTGGGGCCAACGTCCTGACTTTC. This codes for CATSRGQGVSGANVLTF.

This chain joins TRBV27 and TRBJ1-2; tentatively, D is TRBD1 (5 bases). Germline lookup yields CDR1 MNHEY and CDR2 SMNVEV (reference sequence). Trimming took 4 bases from V and 6 from J, leaving 15 bases between them. This CDR3 spans 14 amino acids. CDR3 protein: CASSSTRTFHGYTF. The CDR3 nucleotides are TGTGCCAGCAGTTCGACTAGGACATTCCATGGCTACACCTTC.

The CDR3 region has the DNA TGTGCTAGTGGCGGCGAAGCGGGGGGTCAACCCAAGAGCTCCTACAATGAGCAGTTCTTC. Residues: CASGGEAGGQPKSSYNEQFF. The chain combines TRBV12-5 with TRBJ2-1, with 9 bases that match TRBD2. This CDR3 contains 20 residues. Trimming at V came to 6 bases and at J to 0 bases, leaving 18 bases not matched to a gene. The V gene's germline CDR1 is LGHNT and CDR2 FRNRAP.

The chain combines TRBV28 with TRBJ1-2, with 7 bases aligning to TRBD1. J was trimmed by 4 bases and V by 6 bases; bases with no gene match: 8. There are 14 residues in the CDR3. Germline V lookup: CDR1 MDHEN, CDR2 SYDVKM. The CDR3 here is CASRAGTAGYGYTF. In DNA form, the CDR3 reads TGTGCCAGCAGAGCCGGGACAGCAGGCTATGGCTACACCTTC.

The DNA for the CDR3 is TGCGCCAGCAGCCAAGTAGGCACAGGGACCGGGGAGCTGTTTTTT. The encoded protein is CASSQVGTGTGELFF. The rearrangement joins TRBV4-1 to TRBJ2-2, with D possibly being TRBD1 (6 bases). The V end lost 1 base, the J end lost 5 bases, and 11 bases lay between the germline ends. Germline assignment: CDR1 MGHRA and CDR2 YSYEKL. This CDR3 has 15 amino acids.

Only one count was recorded for this clone. The V gene is TRBV12-3 or TRBV12-4, the J gene TRBJ2-1, with 7 bases that match TRBD1. After removal of 5 bases from V and 8 bases from J, the junction contained 6 bases not matched to a gene. CDR3 length: 13 residues. CDR3 sequence reads: CASSRTGFDEQFF. For the CDR3, the DNA is TGTGCCAGCAGTCGGACAGGATTCGATGAGCAGTTCTTC.

The rearrangement links TRBV4-3 to TRBJ2-3; D might be TRBD1 (5 bases). Trimming stripped 1 base from V and 2 bases from J, with 13 bases between. The CDR3 runs to 16 residues. Germline values: CDR1 LGHNA, CDR2 YSLEER. CDR3 amino acids: CASSQGHRKSTDTQYF. CDR3 bases: TGCGCCAGCAGCCAAGGGCACAGGAAATCCACAGATACGCAGTATTTT.

The chain joins TRBV6-2 or TRBV6-3 to TRBJ2-5; 8 positions match TRBD2. CDR1 and CDR2 (germline): MNHEY, SVGEGT. This CDR3 region has 15 residues. V shed 2 bases, J shed 0 bases, and the junction held 2 bases outside the gene matches. The CDR3 loop is CASSYQRGYQETQYF. CDR3 DNA: TGTGCCAGCAGTTACCAGCGGGGGTACCAAGAGACCCAGTACTTC.